The 32 T cell receptor beta chains in this list originate from one sample, sequenced in a study of blood T cell repertoires in COVID-19. The data were produced by immunoSEQ multiplex PCR, yet TCRdb's version contains in-frame clones alone and is incomplete. The sample yields about 89,000 clones, about 83% seen once. The specimen was peripheral blood. These receptor sequences come from a man in his 70s with COVID-19, enrolled during active disease.

This clone occurred once. The chain recombines TRBV9 with TRBJ2-7; possible D gene TRBD2, 6 bases. V was trimmed by 0 bases and J by 0 bases, leaving 7 bases between them. Germline values: CDR1 SGDLS, CDR2 YYNGEE. The CDR3 is 14 amino acids. CDR3 residues: CASSVGGVSYEQYF. CDR3 bases: TGTGCCAGCAGCGTAGGCGGGGTCTCCTACGAGCAGTACTTC.

The J gene is TRBJ2-1, the V gene TRBV5-1; 8 bases align to TRBD2. The CDR3 runs to 14 residues. Germline assignment: CDR1 SGHRS and CDR2 YFSETQ. J lost 6 bases, V lost 2 bases, and 4 bases had no gene match. CDR3 sequence (DNA): TGCGCCAGCAGCTTAACTAGCGGCTTCAATGAGCAGTTCTTC. Translated, it gives CASSLTSGFNEQFF.

The chain joins TRBV6-6 to TRBJ1-1; D remains unclear. Germline CDR1 reads MNHNY; CDR2 reads SVGAGI (reference sequence). Trimming stripped 2 bases from V and 1 base from J, with 8 bases between. This CDR3 spans 14 amino acids. CDR3 nucleotides: TGTGCCAGCAGTTACCCATCCAAGAACACTGAAGCTTTCTTT. It codes for CASSYPSKNTEAFF.

The J gene is TRBJ2-1, the V gene TRBV2, with D unresolved. Germline V gene lookup returns CDR1 SNHLY and CDR2 FYNNEI. With 7 bases removed from V and 9 bases from J, the gap between germline ends came to 16 bases. CDR3 length: 13 amino acids. CDR3 coding DNA: TGTGCCAGCACCTACCAACCAGCGACTGAGCAGTTCTTC. This encodes CASTYQPATEQFF.

The rearrangement uses TRBV5-6 and TRBJ1-1; D perhaps matches TRBD1 (5 bases). This CDR3 is built from 16 residues. Trimming stripped 0 bases from V and 3 bases from J, with 15 bases between. Germline V gene data show CDR1 as SGHDT and CDR2 as YYEEEE. The chain's CDR3 is CASSLAGGVGDTEAFF. The CDR3 nucleotides are TGTGCCAGCAGCTTGGCTGGGGGGGTCGGGGACACTGAAGCTTTCTTT.

The chain joins TRBV19 to TRBJ2-4, with D possibly TRBD2 on 7 matching bases. The V and J ends lost 7 bases and 1 base respectively, with 32 bases between them. The CDR3 runs to 21 residues. CDR1 LNHDA and CDR2 SQIVND come from the germline V gene (reference sequence). CDR3: CASTPSLVGGTRFGAKNIQYF. In DNA, the CDR3 is TGTGCCAGTACCCCCAGTCTAGTCGGGGGGACACGATTCGGGGCCAAAAACATTCAGTACTTC.

This clone was detected a few times. This chain connects TRBV12-3 or TRBV12-4 to TRBJ1-2, with D hard to call. The length of the CDR3 is 11 residues. V lost 3 bases, J lost 7 bases, and 6 bases lay in between. The CDR3 DNA follows: TGTGCCAGCAGTTTGAGGAGTGGCTACACCTTC. It specifies CASSLRSGYTF.

The rearrangement uses TRBV28 and TRBJ2-7; 9 bases are a match to TRBD1. This CDR3 is built from 15 residues. V dropped 6 bases and J dropped 2; count of bases not matched to a gene: 8. Germline CDR1 reads MDHEN; CDR2 reads SYDVKM. The CDR3 reads CASSSPGQGTYEQYF. The CDR3 DNA follows: TGTGCCAGCAGCTCCCCGGGACAGGGCACCTACGAGCAGTACTTC. Combining the CDR3 with reference TRBV28 and TRBJ2-7 gives the whole variable domain DVKVTQSSRYLVKRTGEKVFLECVQDMDHENMFWYRQDPGLGLRLIYFSYDVKMKEKGDIPEGYSVSREKKERFSLILESASTNQTSMYLCASSSPGQGTYEQYFGPGTRLTVT.

V gene TRBV25-1 combines with J gene TRBJ1-5; 8 bases align to TRBD1. The CDR3 has 15 residues. Germline V gene sequence: CDR1 MGHDK, CDR2 SYGVNS. J lost 2 bases, V lost 1 base, and 1 base had no gene match. The CDR3 spells CASSESGGGNQPQHF. The CDR3 DNA follows: TGTGCCAGCAGTGAATCAGGGGGCGGCAATCAGCCCCAGCATTTT.

V gene TRBV6-2 or TRBV6-3 combines with J gene TRBJ1-2, with 7 bases identical to TRBD1. CDR1 is MNHEY and CDR2 is SVGEGT in the germline V gene. Trimming cost V 6 bases and J 4 bases; bases outside gene matches: 2. The CDR3 loop spans 12 amino acids. CDR3 DNA sequence: TGTGCCAGCAGCTGGGACAGCTATGGCTACACCTTC. Translated, it gives CASSWDSYGYTF.

The rearrangement links TRBV27 to TRBJ2-7, with 7 bases aligning to TRBD1. The CDR3 consists of 13 residues. Germline CDR1 MNHEY, CDR2 SMNVEV (reference sequence). V gave up 6 bases and J gave up 7 bases; unmatched junction bases: 9. CDR3 residues: CASRERQGGEQYF. CDR3 bases: TGTGCCAGCAGGGAGAGACAGGGCGGAGAGCAGTACTTC.

The rearrangement uses TRBV5-8 and TRBJ1-2; a weak D match, TRBD1 (6 bases). Trimming cost V 0 bases and J 6 bases, with 6 bases left between them. CDR3 size: 12 residues. Germline-derived CDR1 and CDR2 are SGHTS and YDEGEE. CDR3 residues: CASSLEGDGYTF. CDR3 bases: TGTGCCAGCAGCTTGGAGGGGGATGGCTACACCTTC.

This chain connects TRBV7-6 to TRBJ2-1; D might be TRBD2 (9 bases). Germline CDR1 is SGHVS and CDR2 is FNYEAQ. The CDR3 runs to 16 residues. V lost 4 bases to trimming and J lost 6 bases, with 19 bases between them. The CDR3 DNA reads as TGTGCCAGCAGCTATGGCAGGGGGCGGGGGGGCAATGAGCAGTTCTTC. Protein product: CASSYGRGRGGNEQFF.

Here the CDR3 reads CASSSNYGYTF. The CDR3 DNA follows: TGTGCCAGCAGTTCAAACTATGGCTACACCTTC. The rearrangement uses TRBV28 and TRBJ1-2; no clear D. Germline V gene lookup returns CDR1 MDHEN and CDR2 SYDVKM. Between the trimmed V and J ends, which lost 4 bases and 2 bases, there was a span of 2 bases. This CDR3 comprises 11 residues.

Only a few counts were recorded for this clone. The chain is built from TRBV20-1 and TRBJ1-1, with 7 bases identical to TRBD1. CDR3 size: 13 residues. The V and J ends lost 3 bases and 4 bases, in that order; junction bases with no gene match: 5. Germline lookup yields CDR1 DFQATT and CDR2 SNEGSKA (reference sequence). This CDR3 reads CSASLTGRTEAFF. The DNA for the CDR3 is TGCAGTGCTAGTTTGACAGGGCGCACTGAAGCTTTCTTT.

In its sample, this clone was seen a few times. The V gene is TRBV28, the J gene TRBJ2-2, with 7 nucleotides matching TRBD1. The CDR3 consists of 14 residues. In germline, CDR1 is MDHEN, CDR2 SYDVKM. With 7 bases clipped from V and 4 bases from J, the junction kept 6 bases outside the gene matches. The DNA for the CDR3 is TGTGCCAGCACCCAGGACAGGCTCACCGGGGAGCTGTTTTTT. It encodes CASTQDRLTGELFF.

This chain connects TRBV5-6 to TRBJ1-1, with a weak D call TRBD1 (6 bases). CDR1 and CDR2 (germline): SGHDT, YYEEEE. This CDR3 is built from 15 residues. Trimming took 0 bases from V and 6 from J, leaving 15 bases between them. CDR3 sequence: CASSLVGGVSSEAFF. DNA of the CDR3: TGTGCCAGCAGCTTGGTTGGGGGCGTATCGTCTGAAGCTTTCTTT.

The chain carries TRBV24-1 and TRBJ2-1; 8 nucleotides match TRBD2. The V gene's germline CDR1 is KGHDR and CDR2 SFDVKD. After removal of 6 bases from V and 4 bases from J, the junction contained 7 bases not matched to a gene. The CDR3 runs 15 residues. The CDR3 DNA reads as TGTGCCACCAGTTCTGCAGCGGGAGCGTACAATGAGCAGTTCTTC. Its translation: CATSSAAGAYNEQFF.

The chain combines TRBV5-5 with TRBJ1-2, with 7 bases that match TRBD1. CDR1 is SGHKS, CDR2 YYEKEE, per germline (reference sequence). The CDR3 consists of 14 residues. V was clipped by 2 bases and J by 3 bases; unmatched bases: 4. In DNA form, the CDR3 reads TGTGCCAGCAGCTTCCTAGACAGGGACTATGGCTACACCTTC. It encodes CASSFLDRDYGYTF.

The V and J genes are TRBV11-2 and TRBJ2-1; D may be TRBD2 (5 bases). Germline V gene sequence: CDR1 SGHAT, CDR2 FQNNGV. CDR3 length equals 15 residues. Trimming left V 1 base short and J 4 bases short, with 11 bases between. CDR3 residues: CASSLAEGEYNEQFF. Here the CDR3 DNA reads TGTGCCAGCAGCTTAGCCGAGGGCGAGTACAATGAGCAGTTCTTC. The complete variable domain, with remaining parts taken from reference TRBV11-2 and TRBJ2-1, reads EAGVAQSPRYKIIEKRQSVAFWCNPISGHATLYWYQQILGQGPKLLIQFQNNGVVDDSQLPKDRFSAERLKGVDSTLKIQPAKLEDSAVYLCASSLAEGEYNEQFFGPGTRLTVL.

The genes are TRBV28 and TRBJ2-7, with 7 positions matching TRBD1. This CDR3 region has 17 residues. Germline assignment: CDR1 MDHEN and CDR2 SYDVKM. J lost 0 bases, V lost 3 bases, and 11 bases had no gene match. The CDR3 nucleotides read TGTGCCAGCAGTTTTTTCCGGGACAGAGCCAGCTCCTACGAGCAGTACTTC. Encoded protein: CASSFFRDRASSYEQYF.

The chain couples TRBV5-5 to TRBJ2-4, with a tentative D call TRBD1 (7 bases). CDR3 length: 13 residues. Trimming took off 4 bases at V and 6 bases at J, with 11 bases between the two ends. Germline V gene lookup returns CDR1 SGHKS and CDR2 YYEKEE (reference sequence). CDR3 DNA: TGTGCCAGCAGCCAGGAGGGGGCAAACATTCAGTACTTC. It is translated as CASSQEGANIQYF. The whole variable domain, filled in from reference TRBV5-5 and TRBJ2-4, reads DAGVTQSPTHLIKTRGQQVTLRCSPISGHKSVSWYQQVLGQGPQFIFQYYEKEERGRGNFPDRFSARQFPNYSSELNVNALLLGDSALYLCASSQEGANIQYFGAGTRLSVL.

To note about this clone: Other DNA sequences within the sample encode an identical CDR3. The CDR3 nucleotides are TGTGCCAGCAGTTACTCGAACAGGGTCAACACTGAAGCTTTCTTT. Its translation is CASSYSNRVNTEAFF. V gene TRBV6-5 combines with J gene TRBJ1-1, with D perhaps matching TRBD1 (6 bases). The CDR3 runs 15 residues. V was trimmed by 0 bases and J by 2 bases, leaving 10 bases between them. Germline V gene lookup returns CDR1 MNHEY and CDR2 SVGAGI.

DNA of the CDR3: TGTGCCAGCAGCCCGCGACATGCCTACCAAGAGACCCAGTACTTC. This translates into CASSPRHAYQETQYF. The chain is built from TRBV11-3 and TRBJ2-5; D is unclear. Per germline, CDR1 SGHNT and CDR2 YENEEA. Between the trimmed V and J ends, which lost 5 bases and 0 bases, there was a span of 13 bases. The CDR3 loop spans 15 amino acids.

J is TRBJ2-1 and V is TRBV7-6; the match to TRBD2 covers 8 bases. V dropped 2 bases and J dropped 7; count of bases not matched to a gene: 10. The CDR3 covers 16 residues. In germline, CDR1 is SGHVS, CDR2 FNYEAQ. CDR3 DNA: TGTGCCAGCAGCTTACTAGCGGGCTTTGGGGGGAATGAGCAGTTCTTC. It specifies CASSLLAGFGGNEQFF.

The chain recombines TRBV6-5 with TRBJ1-6; 8 bases are a match to TRBD1. Germline V gene data show CDR1 as MNHEY and CDR2 as SVGAGI. The CDR3 sequence is 14 residues long. The V segment lost 5 bases and the J segment 13 bases; nucleotides outside the gene matches: 10. In DNA form, the CDR3 reads TGTGCCAGCAGTAGACAGGGGAATAGTTGGCCCCTCCACTTT. It yields the protein CASSRQGNSWPLHF.

J is TRBJ1-1 and V is TRBV3-1 (or the pseudogene TRBV3-2), with 10 bases identical to TRBD1. J lost 6 bases, V lost 5 bases, and 6 bases had no gene match. This CDR3 is built from 14 residues. Germline values: CDR1 LGHDT, CDR2 YNNKEL (reference sequence). CDR3 amino acids: CASSNDRGPSEAFF. In DNA form, the CDR3 reads TGTGCCAGCAGCAACGACAGGGGGCCTTCTGAAGCTTTCTTT.

The chain uses TRBV9 and TRBJ2-3; TRBD2 matches at 7 bases. The CDR3 is made up of 14 amino acids. Germline CDR1 reads SGDLS; CDR2 reads YYNGEE. The trim removed 1 base at V and 5 bases at J, leaving 4 bases unmatched. This chain's CDR3 is CASSVMTGGDTQYF. Here the CDR3 DNA reads TGTGCCAGCAGCGTAATGACGGGGGGAGATACGCAGTATTTT.

The chain has TRBV5-4 and TRBJ1-6; D is possibly TRBD1 (6 bases). The CDR3 covers 16 residues. Germline-derived CDR1 and CDR2 are SGHNT and YYREEE (reference sequence). The germline V and J ends were trimmed by 2 bases and 9 bases, with 18 bases remaining between them. The CDR3 sequence: CASSLQVGAGFSPLHF. CDR3 DNA: TGTGCCAGCAGCTTACAGGTGGGGGCGGGTTTTTCACCCCTCCACTTT.

The rearrangement links TRBV11-2 to TRBJ2-5, with D possibly matching TRBD2 (5 bases). The CDR3 has 15 amino acids. Germline V gene data show CDR1 as SGHAT and CDR2 as FQNNGV. Trimming removed 0 bases from V and 6 bases from J, with 14 bases in between. CDR3 bases: TGTGCCAGCAGCTTAGATCTTCTAGCCTCGAAGACCCAGTACTTC. Residues: CASSLDLLASKTQYF.

This chain connects TRBV7-6 to TRBJ1-1; perhaps TRBD1 as D (5 bases). Trimming left V 0 bases short and J 7 bases short, with 15 bases between. The CDR3 runs to 15 residues. The germline CDR1 and CDR2 sequences are SGHVS and FNYEAQ. The CDR3 region has the DNA TGTGCCAGCAGCTTAGCGCACGGGGGTGAGGTTGAAGCTTTCTTT. It is translated as CASSLAHGGEVEAFF.

The chain employs TRBV5-5 and TRBJ2-2; D is undetermined. This CDR3 is built from 15 residues. Between the trimmed V and J ends, which lost 1 base and 1 base, there was a span of 8 bases. Germline assignment: CDR1 SGHKS and CDR2 YYEKEE (reference sequence). Written as DNA, the CDR3 is TGTGCCAGCAGCTTGCAAGTACTGAACACCGGGGAGCTGTTTTTT. Translated, it gives CASSLQVLNTGELFF.